This is a list of T cell receptor beta chains from one sample in a study of T-cell reconstitution after alpha-beta-depleted transplantation in children. TCRdb independently ran MiXCR on the PCR reads; one entry per CDR3 protein. The sample holds about 200,000 distinct CDR3 sequences, roughly 18% seen once. Sample: PBMCs, mostly from graft donor cells, taken 360 days after TCRalphabeta/CD19-depleted stem cell transplant. The origin of the receptors is a male patient between 2 and 10 years old who had a stem cell transplant for acute lymphoblastic leukemia, so the T cells may come from the graft donor. Each CDR3 is given with its conserved first and last residue. The D gene is left open where the match is weak. Not all rows give a size; the values are once, few, many and, for expanded clones, a class.

CDR3aa,CDR3nt,d_gene,abundance,v_gene,j_gene
CASSQPGLAGDNEQFF,TGTGCCAGCAGCCAACCGGGACTAGCGGGGGACAATGAGCAGTTCTTC,TRBD2,few,TRBV4-2,TRBJ2-1
CASSPEPTGSSYEQYF,TGCGCCAGCAGCCCGGAACCTACAGGGAGCTCCTACGAGCAGTACTTC,-,few,TRBV5-1,TRBJ2-7
CASSQDGSAYQPQHF,TGTGCCAGCAGCCAAGATGGCAGTGCCTATCAGCCCCAGCATTTT,-,-,TRBV3-1,TRBJ1-5
CASSLAFRLTGPEKLFF,TGTGCCAGCAGCTTAGCTTTCCGACTTACCGGACCTGAAAAACTGTTTTTT,-,many,TRBV7-6,TRBJ1-4
CASSQDQLMAGAGGYGYTF,TGCGCCAGCAGCCAAGATCAATTAATGGCAGGGGCAGGGGGCTATGGCTACACCTTC,TRBD1,few,TRBV4-1,TRBJ1-2
CASGGSGGINEQFF,TGCGCCAGCGGGGGTAGCGGGGGAATAAATGAGCAGTTCTTC,TRBD2,-,TRBV5-1,TRBJ2-1
CASSLALAGELFF,TGTGCCAGCAGCTTAGCTTTAGCCGGGGAGCTGTTTTTT,-,few,TRBV11-1,TRBJ2-2
CASSSLADSLAYEQYF,TGCGCCAGCAGCTCCCTTGCGGATTCGCTCGCCTACGAGCAGTACTTC,-,few,TRBV5-1,TRBJ2-7
CASSYLSADTQYF,TGTGCCAGCAGTTACCTTAGCGCAGATACGCAGTATTTT,-,-,TRBV6-2/TRBV6-3,TRBJ2-3
CASSGAGGTQETQYF,TGTGCCAGCAGCGGGGCGGGGGGGACGCAAGAGACCCAGTACTTC,TRBD2,-,TRBV7-9,TRBJ2-5
CSANLAGIDTEQFF,TGCAGTGCCAACTTAGCGGGAATCGACACTGAGCAGTTCTTC,TRBD2,few,TRBV20-1,TRBJ2-1
CSVEGSGNIQYF,TGCAGCGTTGAGGGTTCGGGAAACATTCAGTACTTC,-,many,TRBV29-1,TRBJ2-4
CAWRETSYEQYF,TGTGCCTGGAGGGAAACTAGCTACGAGCAGTACTTC,-,few,TRBV30,TRBJ2-7
CAISLGTASGDTQYF,TGTGCCATCAGCCTCGGGACGGCCTCAGGCGATACGCAGTATTTT,-,-,TRBV10-3,TRBJ2-3
CASSEQQGRHQPQHF,TGTGCCAGCTCAGAACAACAGGGGAGGCATCAGCCCCAGCATTTT,TRBD1,-,TRBV18,TRBJ1-5
CASSPREVHEQYF,TGTGCCAGCTCACCAAGAGAGGTCCACGAGCAGTACTTC,-,few,TRBV18,TRBJ2-7
CASSQGQGNQPQHF,TGTGCCAGCAGCCAGGGACAGGGCAATCAGCCCCAGCATTTT,TRBD1,many,TRBV7-2,TRBJ1-5
CASSGRGLKETQYF,TGTGCCAGCAGTGGACGGGGCCTGAAAGAGACCCAGTACTTC,-,-,TRBV12-3/TRBV12-4,TRBJ2-5
CAWSVGGQGQPQHF,TGTGCCTGGAGTGTCGGGGGGCAGGGTCAGCCCCAGCATTTT,-,-,TRBV30,TRBJ1-5